This T cell receptor (beta chain) was identified in a study of graft-versus-host responses after intestinal transplantation (dated by TCRdb to the early 2020s). In the study overall: Recipients received multivisceral, liver-intestinal, or isolated intestinal transplants. A cohort of approximately 24 intestinal transplant recipients, including one retransplant, was enrolled, and a few patients lacking pretransplant specimens were excluded. All recipients received anti-thymocyte globulin induction followed by maintenance tacrolimus and steroids for around three years. Rather than going through the commercial service, samples from a few later patients were sequenced in-house on an Illumina MiSeq and processed with MiXCR. To identify alloreactive clones, pre-transplant mixed lymphocyte reaction products were sequenced and then compared with unstimulated pre-transplant donor and recipient T cells. After intestinal transplantation, graft-versus-host and host-versus-graft alloreactive T cell clones were followed in the graft, circulation and bone marrow using bulk TCR-beta CDR3 sequencing. A peak of at least 4% donor T cells among recipient peripheral blood mononuclear cells was the definition used for donor T cell macrochimerism.

A remark on this clone: What antigen it recognizes has not been identified. No base qualities exist here, and no much larger clone lies one base off it.

What the time point label conveys for this sample: cells obtained before transplantation from donor or recipient. CD3+CD4+ and CD3+CD8+ populations were FACS-sorted from unstimulated pre-transplant donor and recipient cells taken from spleen or lymph nodes. The method behind the library was the immunoSEQ multiplex PCR assay. For most patients, genomic DNA was isolated with the Qiagen DNeasy Blood and Tissue Kit and sent frozen to Adaptive Biotechnologies for TCR sequencing. For most patients, genomic DNA was subjected to high-throughput TCR-beta CDR3 sequencing by Adaptive Biotechnologies. In the paper's pipeline: TCR sequencing data were retrieved from Adaptive's ImmunoSEQ software for 15 to 20 patients, whereas a few other patients were processed with MiXCR and VDJtools. To correct CD4 versus CD8 sorting errors, sequences present in both subsets at a frequency ratio below 5:1 were removed. Because the origin of CDR3 nucleotide sequences shared between donor and recipient could not be assigned, those sequences were removed. Alloreactive clones required at least 2-fold expansion over unstimulated cells and minimum CFSE-low frequency of 0.002% (template counts) or 0.001% (read counts). Clones detected in sequenced pre-transplant spleen, lymph node, or MLR CFSE-low populations of the donor or recipient were defined as mappable. The cumulative frequency of alloreactive clones was calculated as a percentage of all sequences, weighted by copy number. TCRdb carries this immuneACCESS record with in-frame sequences only. Its versions omit some clonotypes, under half of them owing to an unresolved V gene in the studies checked, with the rest unexplained. That table is the source of V, J and clone size, and D and trimming were worked out from the DNA. The sample includes about 86,000 clones, with 88% observed a single time. 0.28% of the sample is held by the ten biggest clonotypes.

Study-level results and caveats: Early after transplant, peak levels of circulating GvH clones were found to be associated with declines in HvG clones. High GvH to HvG T cell clonal ratios were observed in the allografts of patients with donor T cell macrochimerism. GvH clones were detected in recipient bone marrow, and some of these GvH clones were observed earlier in ileal mucosa or blood, consistent with an intestinal mucosal origin. The relatively low number and heterogeneity of intestinal transplant patients limited the conclusions.

The origin of this receptor is a human donor who was the organ donor for an intestinal transplant. The specimen was unstimulated CD4+ T cells sorted from spleen or lymph node cells, collected before transplant.

At the DNA level, the sequence is TGCAGTGCTACCTCAGGGGAGAAAGCTTTCTTT. It specifies CSATSGEKAFF. The chain couples TRBV20-1 to TRBJ1-1; the D region possibly corresponds to TRBD1 (6 bases align). CDR1 and CDR2 are read off the germline V gene (reference sequence) as DFQATT and SNEGSKA. The CDR3 measures 11 amino acids from cysteine to phenylalanine. The kept DNA is CDR3 alone, 33 bases in frame from the first base. V lost 4 bases and J lost 9 bases; the stretch between them is 12 bases long.